This TCR beta chain was found in a study of cytomegalovirus exposure and HLA in healthy donors. Findings of the study overall: Rare TCR sequences predominated, though certain public TCRs were found in many donors.

A remark on this clone: Its antigen is not identified. Other DNA sequences within the sample encode an identical CDR3.

This table comes from immunoSEQ multiplex PCR, and its TCRdb copy is limited to in-frame clones, with some not included. The table records 200,000 to 250,000 clones, just over 90% of them present only once. The clonotype originates from a woman between 18 and 29 years old in good health and CMV-seronegative. The sample taken for sequencing was PBMCs.

The CDR3 nucleotides are TGTGCCAGCAACGAGCAGGGGGCGCAAGAGCAGTACTTC. It translates to CASNEQGAQEQYF. J is TRBJ2-7 and V is TRBV6-5; the match to TRBD1 covers 8 bases. CDR3 length: 13 residues. Trimming at V came to 7 bases and at J to 7 bases, leaving 9 bases not matched to a gene. The germline gives CDR1 MNHEY, CDR2 SVGAGI.